These 32 T cell receptor beta chains came from one sample sequenced in a study of blood T cell repertoires in COVID-19. TCRdb's copy holds only in-frame clones and misses some; the assay was immunoSEQ multiplex PCR. The sample lists tens of thousands of clones; over 80% were seen once. Sequencing was performed on peripheral blood. Receptors were obtained from a man in his fifties with acute or convalescent COVID-19.

This chain uses TRBV10-3 with TRBJ1-4; a possible D gene is TRBD1 (5 bases). This CDR3 is built from 13 residues. Deletions cut 9 bases from V and 8 bases from J, with 16 bases between. The germline V gene encodes CDR1 ENHRY and CDR2 SYGVKD. The CDR3 coding sequence is TGTGCCATTAGTAGGGCAGGGAAGGAAAAACTGTTTTTT. It specifies CAISRAGKEKLFF.

CDR3 sequence reads: CASSFSALFEAFF. As DNA, the CDR3 is TGTGCCAGCAGTTTCAGCGCGCTATTTGAAGCTTTCTTT. This chain links TRBV12-3 or TRBV12-4 with TRBJ1-1; D gene uncertain. V was trimmed by 3 bases and J by 7 bases, leaving 12 bases between them. CDR3 length: 13 amino acids.

The chain joins TRBV7-2 to TRBJ1-3, with unresolved D. Trimming left V 4 bases short and J 8 bases short, with 12 bases between. There are 13 residues in the CDR3. Germline V gene data show CDR1 as SGHTA and CDR2 as FQGNSA. CDR3 DNA sequence: TGTGCCAGCAGCTCGAGTCGGGAATACACCATATATTTT. Its protein product is CASSSSREYTIYF.

This clone was observed once. The chain carries TRBV18 and TRBJ2-7; 7 bases align to TRBD1. CDR1 is KGHSH and CDR2 is LQKENI in the germline V gene. The CDR3 extends over 16 amino acids. J was trimmed by 7 bases and V by 0 bases; bases with no gene match: 12. Here the CDR3 DNA reads TGTGCCAGCTCACCACCCGGTCAAGGGGGCATCGGGGAGCAGTACTTC. It specifies CASSPPGQGGIGEQYF.

The chain links TRBV3-1 (or the pseudogene TRBV3-2) to TRBJ2-1; TRBD2 is a possible D gene (5 bases). This CDR3 has 14 residues. Deletions cut 1 base from V and 7 bases from J, with 11 bases between. Germline V gene sequence: CDR1 LGHDT, CDR2 YNNKEL (reference sequence). CDR3 DNA sequence: TGTGCCAGCAGCCAAGTAAAGAGCGGAAATGAGCAGTTCTTC. This gives the protein CASSQVKSGNEQFF.

V and J are TRBV7-9 and TRBJ1-2, with unresolved D. The germline V gene has CDR1 SEHNR and CDR2 FQNEAQ (reference sequence). This CDR3 comprises 15 residues. The ends were cut back, 4 bases at V and 4 bases at J, with 16 bases in the middle. Written as DNA, the CDR3 is TGTGCCAGCAGCTCGACCCTGGACTGGTCCTATGGCTACACCTTC. It yields the protein CASSSTLDWSYGYTF.

The chain joins TRBV30 to TRBJ1-2; 7 bases map to TRBD1. Germline V gene data show CDR1 as GTSNPN and CDR2 as SVGIG (reference sequence). This CDR3 region has 14 residues. V was pared by 3 bases and J by 5 bases, with 9 bases of the junction left unmatched. The CDR3 region has the DNA TGTGCCTGGAGACCTGGACAGGCCGTTTATGGCTACACCTTC. Amino acid sequence: CAWRPGQAVYGYTF.

This rearrangement joins TRBV5-1 to TRBJ2-5; tentative D call: TRBD1 (6 bases). The CDR3 is made up of 15 amino acids. V gave up 1 base and J gave up 3 bases, with 13 bases separating them. Germline V gives CDR1 SGHRS, CDR2 YFSETQ. CDR3 protein: CASSLQGSREETQYF. The CDR3 DNA follows: TGCGCCAGCAGCTTGCAGGGGAGTAGGGAAGAGACCCAGTACTTC.

The chain couples TRBV19 to TRBJ2-6, with D perhaps TRBD2 (7 bases). Trimming stripped 4 bases from V and 6 bases from J, with 16 bases between. CDR1 is LNHDA, CDR2 SQIVND, per germline (reference sequence). This CDR3 has 16 residues. The CDR3 sequence is CASSKGGSLVANVLTF. As DNA, the CDR3 is TGTGCCAGTAGTAAGGGGGGGTCTCTGGTGGCCAACGTCCTGACTTTC.

The chain couples TRBV13 to TRBJ2-1; 9 bases align to TRBD1. The trim removed 5 bases at V and 8 bases at J, leaving 7 bases unmatched. The CDR3 has 14 amino acids. Looked up from germline, CDR1 is PRHDT and CDR2 is FYEKMQ (reference sequence). CDR3 residues: CASSRDRDSYEQFF. The CDR3 nucleotides are TGTGCCAGCAGCAGGGACAGGGATTCTTATGAGCAGTTCTTC.

This chain joins TRBV2 and TRBJ2-7, with 12 positions matching TRBD2. The CDR3 loop spans 14 amino acids. Losses at the gene ends were 4 bases for V and 6 bases for J; bases not matched to a gene: 4. Germline values: CDR1 SNHLY, CDR2 FYNNEI. CDR3 sequence reads: CASSVTSGRPEQYF. CDR3 DNA: TGTGCCAGCAGTGTGACTAGCGGGAGACCCGAGCAGTACTTC.

The V gene is TRBV29-1, the J gene TRBJ2-1; D uncertain. This CDR3 is built from 13 residues. V was cut by 3 bases and J by 4 bases, with 10 bases left in between. Germline V lookup: CDR1 SQVTM, CDR2 ANQGSEA. CDR3 sequence: CSVEPAEYNEQFF. The CDR3 DNA sequence: TGCAGCGTTGAGCCTGCGGAGTACAATGAGCAGTTCTTC.

The chain joins TRBV18 to TRBJ2-7, with a possible D match to TRBD2 (5 bases). Germline CDR1 KGHSH, CDR2 LQKENI. CDR3 length: 14 residues. V shed 3 bases and J shed 1 base, with 10 bases lying between them. The CDR3 here is CASSPDFTSYEQYF. The CDR3 DNA reads TGTGCCAGCTCACCGGACTTTACGTCCTACGAGCAGTACTTC.

The chain recombines TRBV4-3 with TRBJ2-5, with 8 bases fitting TRBD2. With V trimmed by 0 bases and J by 2 bases, 8 bases remained unmatched. The CDR3 is made up of 17 amino acids. Germline lookup yields CDR1 LGHNA and CDR2 YSLEER. CDR3 loop: CASSQDWVLAEQETQYF. CDR3 in DNA: TGCGCCAGCAGCCAAGATTGGGTACTAGCGGAACAAGAGACCCAGTACTTC.

The CDR3 loop is CASSFWGGTNSPLHF. In nucleotides, the CDR3 is TGTGCCAGCAGTTTCTGGGGCGGGACTAATTCACCCCTCCACTTT. The chain recombines TRBV6-5 with TRBJ1-6; possibly TRBD1 for D (5 bases). Per the germline V gene, CDR1 is MNHEY and CDR2 is SVGAGI. Trimming removed 4 bases at V and 6 bases at J, with 13 bases between. This CDR3 contains 15 residues.

Only one count was recorded for this clone. Here the CDR3 reads CASNNRGRNTEAFF. The CDR3, as DNA: TGTGCCAGCAATAACAGGGGAAGGAACACTGAAGCTTTCTTT. The V call is TRBV5-6, the J call TRBJ1-1, with 7 bases aligning to TRBD1. The CDR3 runs to 14 residues. CDR1 and CDR2 from the germline V gene are SGHDT and YYEEEE. Trimming removed 6 bases from V and 1 base from J; junction bases left unmatched: 6.

The chain couples TRBV30 to TRBJ2-7, with D perhaps matching TRBD2 (5 bases). Between the trimmed V and J ends, which lost 4 bases and 4 bases, there was a span of 14 bases. Germline values: CDR1 GTSNPN, CDR2 SVGIG (reference sequence). The CDR3 consists of 13 residues. CDR3 sequence reads: CAWTPNGLYEQYF. CDR3 nucleotide sequence: TGTGCCTGGACCCCGAACGGACTTTACGAGCAGTACTTC. The entire variable domain, with the rest obtained from reference TRBV30 and TRBJ2-7, is as follows: SQTIHQWPATLVQPVGSPLSLECTVEGTSNPNLYWYRQAAGRGLQLLFYSVGIGQISSEVPQNLSASRPQDRQFILSSKKLLLSDSGFYLCAWTPNGLYEQYFGPGTRLTVT.

The CDR3 is CASSLGLAGTGNTIYF. The CDR3 region has the DNA TGCGCCAGCAGCTTGGGGTTGGCAGGGACTGGAAACACCATATATTTT. The V gene is TRBV5-1, the J gene TRBJ1-3, with a weak D call TRBD1 (5 bases). V dropped 0 bases and J dropped 2 bases, with 12 bases sitting between them. The CDR3 totals 16 residues. The germline V gene encodes CDR1 SGHRS and CDR2 YFSETQ.

This clone came up once. CDR3 nucleotide sequence: TGTGCCAGCAGCTTAGGCGTCATCTCTCGAGAGCAGTACTTC. Its translation: CASSLGVISREQYF. This sequence joins TRBV11-2 and TRBJ2-7; D gene ambiguous. V lost 1 base, J lost 7 bases, and 14 bases lay in between. CDR1 is SGHAT and CDR2 is FQNNGV in the germline V gene. This CDR3 has 14 residues. The full variable domain, in which reference TRBV11-2 and TRBJ2-7 provide the parts outside the CDR3, is EAGVAQSPRYKIIEKRQSVAFWCNPISGHATLYWYQQILGQGPKLLIQFQNNGVVDDSQLPKDRFSAERLKGVDSTLKIQPAKLEDSAVYLCASSLGVISREQYFGPGTRLTVT.

This clone has just a few counts. V gene TRBV19 combines with J gene TRBJ1-1, with D perhaps matching TRBD1 (5 bases). Looked up from germline, CDR1 is LNHDA and CDR2 is SQIVND (reference sequence). There are 15 residues in the CDR3. Trimming shortened V by 8 bases and J by 1 base, and 17 bases separated the two germline ends. This CDR3 reads CASDSGLPPNTEAFF. The DNA for the CDR3 is TGTGCCAGTGACTCGGGACTTCCGCCGAACACTGAAGCTTTCTTT.

The V call is TRBV7-2, the J call TRBJ2-2; possibly TRBD2 for D (5 bases). The CDR3 is 17 residues long. Germline CDR1 reads SGHTA; CDR2 reads FQGNSA. Trimming took off 4 bases at V and 4 bases at J, with 19 bases between the two ends. The chain's CDR3 is CASSSPGLAVRTGELFF. CDR3 in DNA: TGTGCCAGCAGCTCCCCTGGGCTAGCAGTACGCACCGGGGAGCTGTTTTTT.

This clone was counted a single time. This sequence joins TRBV3-1 (or the pseudogene TRBV3-2) and TRBJ2-7; tentative D call: TRBD2 (6 bases). V dropped 0 bases and J dropped 0 bases, with 15 bases sitting between them. This CDR3 is 17 amino acids long. CDR1 and CDR2 (germline): LGHDT, YNNKEL (reference sequence). CDR3 nucleotides: TGTGCCAGCAGCCAAGATGGCGCGGGGACGAGCTCCTACGAGCAGTACTTC. Amino acids: CASSQDGAGTSSYEQYF.

There are a few counts of this clone. This chain connects TRBV19 to TRBJ2-2, with 8 bases fitting TRBD1. CDR1 LNHDA and CDR2 SQIVND come from the germline V gene (reference sequence). The CDR3 loop spans 17 amino acids. J gave up 7 bases and V 5 bases, and 15 bases lay outside the gene matches. This CDR3 reads CASSRTTGGQRGGELFF. The DNA of the CDR3 is TGTGCCAGTAGTCGTACCACAGGGGGACAGCGCGGCGGGGAGCTGTTTTTT.

The chain recombines TRBV29-1 with TRBJ1-1; D gene uncertain. Germline V gene lookup returns CDR1 SQVTM and CDR2 ANQGSEA. Trimming stripped 7 bases from V and 2 bases from J, with 8 bases between. This CDR3 contains 11 residues. The CDR3 region is CSAHINTEAFF. The CDR3, as DNA: TGCAGCGCACACATCAACACTGAAGCTTTCTTT.

The CDR3 DNA reads as TGTGCCGGACAAGGGTATGACCTTGGCACAGATACGCAGTATTTT. Translation gives CAGQGYDLGTDTQYF. The chain employs TRBV5-5 and TRBJ2-3; a possible D gene is TRBD1 (5 bases). Trimming cost V 10 bases and J 1 base, with 19 bases left between them. The germline V gene has CDR1 SGHKS and CDR2 YYEKEE (reference sequence). The CDR3 has 15 amino acids. Using reference TRBV5-5 and TRBJ2-3 for the parts outside the CDR3, the full variable domain is DAGVTQSPTHLIKTRGQQVTLRCSPISGHKSVSWYQQVLGQGPQFIFQYYEKEERGRGNFPDRFSARQFPNYSSELNVNALLLGDSALYLCAGQGYDLGTDTQYFGPGTRLTVL.

This chain uses TRBV7-2 with TRBJ1-1; D call uncertain. CDR1 and CDR2 (germline): SGHTA, FQGNSA. This CDR3 is built from 13 residues. Between the trimmed V and J ends, which lost 5 bases and 6 bases, there was a span of 13 bases. CDR3 sequence reads: CASSPGDIAEAFF. The CDR3 DNA follows: TGTGCCAGCAGCCCCGGGGATATCGCTGAAGCTTTCTTT.

The chain employs TRBV28 and TRBJ1-5, with 7 nucleotides matching TRBD1. The CDR3 loop spans 15 amino acids. Germline V gene sequence: CDR1 MDHEN, CDR2 SYDVKM. The J segment lost 4 bases and the V segment lost 6 bases, leaving 9 bases of the junction unmatched. CDR3 sequence reads: CASRGWAGGNQPQHF. CDR3 nucleotide sequence: TGTGCCAGCAGGGGTTGGGCAGGGGGTAATCAGCCCCAGCATTTT.

The chain recombines TRBV6-5 with TRBJ1-1; possibly TRBD1 for D (5 bases). The CDR3 runs 13 residues. Looked up from germline, CDR1 is MNHEY and CDR2 is SVGAGI. The V and J ends lost 8 bases and 0 bases respectively, with 10 bases between them. The CDR3 coding sequence is TGTGCCAGCCCGAGACAGATGAACACTGAAGCTTTCTTT. Its translation is CASPRQMNTEAFF.

V is TRBV7-9 and J is TRBJ2-7; 8 bases align to TRBD2. This CDR3 is built from 14 residues. The J segment lost 3 bases and the V segment lost 6 bases, leaving 7 bases of the junction unmatched. CDR1 and CDR2 from the germline V gene are SEHNR and FQNEAQ (reference sequence). The CDR3 here is CASSPGLEVYEQYF. CDR3 sequence (DNA): TGTGCCAGCAGTCCGGGACTAGAGGTCTACGAGCAGTACTTC. The full variable domain, rest sourced from reference TRBV7-9 and TRBJ2-7, is DTGVSQNPRHKITKRGQNVTFRCDPISEHNRLYWYRQTLGQGPEFLTYFQNEAQLEKSRLLSDRFSAERPKGSFSTLEIQRTEQGDSAMYLCASSPGLEVYEQYFGPGTRLTVT.

The sample holds one count of this clone. V and J are TRBV29-1 and TRBJ2-7; 8 bases match TRBD1. Germline CDR1 is SQVTM and CDR2 is ANQGSEA. The length of the CDR3 is 14 residues. J was trimmed by 3 bases and V by 4 bases; bases with no gene match: 8. In DNA, the CDR3 is TGCAGCGTTGTAAACAGGGGGTCGGGCTACGAGCAGTACTTC. Its translation: CSVVNRGSGYEQYF.

This rearrangement joins TRBV6-5 to TRBJ1-2; no clear D. The CDR3 extends over 13 amino acids. CDR1 and CDR2 (germline): MNHEY, SVGAGI. V gave up 2 bases and J gave up 8 bases, with 12 bases separating them. As DNA, the CDR3 is TGTGCCAGCAGTTACGCTACCAGCGGGGGCTACACCTTC. Translated, it gives CASSYATSGGYTF.

The chain couples TRBV6-4 to TRBJ1-2; no definite D call. CDR3 size: 15 residues. The germline V gene has CDR1 MRHNA and CDR2 SNTAGT. Deletions cut 0 bases from V and 4 bases from J, with 12 bases between. The CDR3 spells CASSDSTQSVYGYTF. The CDR3 coding sequence is TGTGCCAGCAGTGACTCAACACAGTCGGTCTATGGCTACACCTTC.